The 3 T cell receptor beta chains below come from one sample, sequenced in a study of cytomegalovirus exposure and HLA in healthy donors. The study ran its PCR with 60 Vbeta and 13 Jbeta primers. Only in-frame clones appear in the TCRdb table, and some are missing; sequencing was by immunoSEQ multiplex PCR. Among 150,000 to 200,000 clones listed, over 70% were seen once. The sample consisted of PBMCs. The origin of the receptors is a woman aged 40 to 50 in good health and CMV-seronegative.

The V gene is TRBV5-1, the J gene TRBJ1-1; D is perhaps TRBD1 (5 bases). Germline loops: CDR1 SGHRS, CDR2 YFSETQ. V was cut by 5 bases and J by 5 bases, with 13 bases left in between. The CDR3 runs 13 residues. The CDR3 loop reads CASRGEGVTEAFF. DNA for the CDR3: TGCGCCAGCAGGGGGGAGGGTGTGACTGAAGCTTTCTTT.

V is TRBV7-9 and J is TRBJ2-1; TRBD2 aligns across 9 bases. There are 13 residues in the CDR3. Germline V gives CDR1 SEHNR, CDR2 FQNEAQ (reference sequence). J gave up 9 bases and V 4 bases, and 4 bases lay outside the gene matches. In nucleotides, the CDR3 is TGTGCCAGCAGCTCCCGGACTAGCGCTGAGCAGTTCTTC. As protein: CASSSRTSAEQFF.

The rearrangement links TRBV4-1 to TRBJ1-3; tentatively, D is TRBD1 (5 bases). The CDR3 extends over 16 amino acids. Looked up from germline, CDR1 is MGHRA and CDR2 is YSYEKL. V was clipped by 5 bases and J by 2 bases, with 16 bases between them. CDR3 DNA: TGCGCCAGCAGCGGGGGGGTGCCCTTCCCTGGAAACACCATATATTTT. Amino acid sequence: CASSGGVPFPGNTIYF.